These 22 T cell receptor beta chains were all obtained from the same sample, sequenced in a study of blood T cell repertoires in COVID-19. The repertoire was sequenced with immunoSEQ multiplex PCR; TCRdb's copy has only in-frame clones and lacks some. The table has about 240,000 clones, more than 75% seen once. The material sequenced was peripheral blood. Receptor source: a woman aged 55-75 years with active or convalescent COVID-19.

This sequence joins TRBV7-9 and TRBJ1-2; D is ambiguous. CDR3 length: 16 residues. Germline-derived CDR1 and CDR2 are SEHNR and FQNEAQ (reference sequence). Trimming pared 11 bases from V and 1 base from J, leaving 23 bases between. The DNA of the CDR3 is TGTGCCGTAAGCGAGGAAAACTCTTACTTTAACTATGGCTACACCTTC. It specifies CAVSEENSYFNYGYTF.

This clone was detected a few times. The chain uses TRBV19 and TRBJ2-3, with D perhaps TRBD2 (7 bases). Germline V gene data show CDR1 as LNHDA and CDR2 as SQIVND (reference sequence). V lost 4 bases, J lost 1 base, and 15 bases lay in between. The CDR3 spans 16 residues. In nucleotides, the CDR3 is TGTGCCAGTAGTACCCCCGCGGGGGCAGGCACAGATACGCAGTATTTT. Its translation: CASSTPAGAGTDTQYF.

This chain connects TRBV6-5 to TRBJ2-5; possibly TRBD2 for D (5 bases). This CDR3 region has 14 residues. The V gene's germline CDR1 is MNHEY and CDR2 SVGAGI. The ends were cut back, 8 bases at V and 3 bases at J, with 16 bases in the middle. Here the CDR3 DNA reads TGTGCCAGCTCCCGGGGATCCGTTGAAGAGACCCAGTACTTC. It yields the protein CASSRGSVEETQYF.

This rearrangement joins TRBV19 to TRBJ1-1; perhaps TRBD1 as D (6 bases). V shed 6 bases and J shed 6 bases, with 20 bases lying between them. This CDR3 has 15 residues. The germline V gene encodes CDR1 LNHDA and CDR2 SQIVND (reference sequence). CDR3 DNA sequence: TGTGCCAGTAGCACCCAGGGGCTAAAGTTGTCTGAAGCTTTCTTT. Its translation: CASSTQGLKLSEAFF.

The chain recombines TRBV6-1 with TRBJ1-5, with D perhaps TRBD1 (5 bases). The germline gives CDR1 MNHNS, CDR2 SASEGT. V was clipped by 3 bases and J by 0 bases, with 9 bases between them. CDR3 length: 15 amino acids. The CDR3 sequence is CASSEQGLSNQPQHF. As DNA, the CDR3 is TGTGCCAGCAGTGAGCAGGGACTTAGCAATCAGCCCCAGCATTTT.

V is TRBV18 and J is TRBJ2-7; TRBD1 aligns across 9 bases. The V gene's germline CDR1 is KGHSH and CDR2 LQKENI. J gave up 3 bases and V 2 bases, and 5 bases lay outside the gene matches. This CDR3 has 15 residues. DNA of the CDR3: TGTGCCAGCTCACCATTCGGGACAGGGTTCTACGAGCAGTACTTC. This encodes CASSPFGTGFYEQYF.

The J gene is TRBJ1-2, the V gene TRBV6-5; D might be TRBD1 (5 bases). Germline-derived CDR1 and CDR2 are MNHEY and SVGAGI. The CDR3 has 13 amino acids. The V and J ends lost 6 bases and 4 bases respectively, with 12 bases between them. In DNA, the CDR3 is TGTGCCAGCAGCTCCGACAGTCCCTATGGCTACACCTTC. It codes for CASSSDSPYGYTF.

Only one count was recorded for this clone. The chain links TRBV19 to TRBJ1-2; D gene uncertain. Trimming stripped 7 bases from V and 3 bases from J, with 15 bases between. Per germline, CDR1 LNHDA and CDR2 SQIVND (reference sequence). The CDR3 contains 14 residues. The CDR3 DNA is TGTGCCAGTACCCGTGAGGCACTACACTATGGCTACACCTTC. Its translation: CASTREALHYGYTF.

V usage is TRBV7-8 and J usage is TRBJ2-7, with TRBD1 as a possible D gene (5 bases). V was cut by 5 bases and J by 7 bases, with 12 bases left in between. CDR1 is SGHVS, CDR2 FQNEAQ, per germline. This CDR3 is built from 12 residues. CDR3 protein: CASSRTGQEQYF. CDR3 coding DNA: TGTGCCAGCAGCCGAACAGGTCAAGAGCAGTACTTC.

The rearrangement uses TRBV19 and TRBJ1-5, with 7 nucleotides matching TRBD1. V dropped 5 bases and J dropped 3; count of bases not matched to a gene: 7. The CDR3 covers 15 residues. Germline V CDR1 and CDR2: LNHDA, SQIVND (reference sequence). The CDR3 DNA reads as TGTGCCAGTAGTGTGGCAGGGGGTTCCAATCAGCCCCAGCATTTT. Translation gives CASSVAGGSNQPQHF.

The V gene is TRBV18, the J gene TRBJ1-6; 7 bases align to TRBD1. V shed 6 bases and J 2 bases; nucleotides not matched to a gene: 4. The CDR3 length is 15 residues. Germline V gene sequence: CDR1 KGHSH, CDR2 LQKENI. CDR3 protein: CASSQQGTYNSPLHF. The CDR3 DNA is TGTGCCAGCTCCCAACAGGGGACCTATAATTCACCCCTCCACTTT.

This clone was counted only a few times. The V and J genes are TRBV19 and TRBJ1-2; TRBD1 matches 7 bases. The CDR3 spans 15 residues. J gave up 4 bases and V 2 bases, and 7 bases lay outside the gene matches. Germline V lookup: CDR1 LNHDA, CDR2 SQIVND (reference sequence). CDR3: CASSIRGQRFYGYTF. DNA for the CDR3: TGTGCCAGTAGTATAAGGGGACAGCGCTTCTATGGCTACACCTTC. The whole variable domain, filled in from reference TRBV19 and TRBJ1-2, reads DGGITQSPKYLFRKEGQNVTLSCEQNLNHDAMYWYRQDPGQGLRLIYYSQIVNDFQKGDIAEGYSVSREKKESFPLTVTSAQKNPTAFYLCASSIRGQRFYGYTFGSGTRLTVV.

The J gene is TRBJ2-7, the V gene TRBV5-8, with 10 bases fitting TRBD1. The CDR3 is 16 residues long. After removal of 0 bases from V and 3 bases from J, the junction contained 6 bases not matched to a gene. Germline V CDR1 and CDR2: SGHTS, YDEGEE. The CDR3 sequence is CASSLEVGQGVYEQYF. CDR3 sequence (DNA): TGTGCCAGCAGCTTGGAGGTAGGACAGGGGGTCTACGAGCAGTACTTC.

The V gene is TRBV7-9, the J gene TRBJ2-7, with 9 bases identical to TRBD1. The CDR3 is 17 residues long. J gave up 3 bases and V 5 bases, and 14 bases lay outside the gene matches. Germline CDR1 reads SEHNR; CDR2 reads FQNEAQ (reference sequence). DNA for the CDR3: TGTGCCAGCAGCACTGCCGTCGGGACAGGGTATTACTACGAGCAGTACTTC. Translated, it gives CASSTAVGTGYYYEQYF.

The chain links TRBV4-2 to TRBJ2-2; 12 bases map to TRBD2. Unmatched junction bases numbered 6, after V lost 4 bases and J lost 3 bases. The CDR3 is 17 residues long. Germline V gives CDR1 LGHNA, CDR2 YNFKEQ. In DNA, the CDR3 is TGTGCCAGCAGCCCCCGACTAGCGGGGGCCGACACCGGGGAGCTGTTTTTT. Amino acids: CASSPRLAGADTGELFF.

The V and J genes are TRBV9 and TRBJ2-3; tentative D call: TRBD1 (6 bases). The CDR3 totals 17 residues. CDR1 is SGDLS and CDR2 is YYNGEE in the germline V gene. Trimming left V 0 bases short and J 0 bases short, with 14 bases between. The CDR3, as DNA: TGTGCCAGCAGCGTAGGTTGGGGGCTTCATAGCACAGATACGCAGTATTTT. This encodes CASSVGWGLHSTDTQYF. The entire variable domain, with the rest obtained from reference TRBV9 and TRBJ2-3, is as follows: DSGVTQTPKHLITATGQRVTLRCSPRSGDLSVYWYQQSLDQGLQFLIQYYNGEERAKGNILERFSAQQFPDLHSELNLSSLELGDSALYFCASSVGWGLHSTDTQYFGPGTRLTVL.

The chain combines TRBV6-6 with TRBJ2-1; unclear D gene. The V end lost 2 bases, the J end lost 8 bases, and 19 bases lay between the germline ends. This CDR3 is built from 16 residues. Germline loops: CDR1 MNHNY, CDR2 SVGAGI (reference sequence). CDR3 DNA: TGTGCCAGCAGTTACCTTCTAACCCGTCAGGTCGATGAGCAGTTCTTC. This encodes CASSYLLTRQVDEQFF.

This clone was seen once. V is TRBV4-2 and J is TRBJ2-5, with 9 positions matching TRBD2. Germline V gene data show CDR1 as LGHNA and CDR2 as YNFKEQ. This CDR3 has 15 residues. V shed 3 bases and J 5 bases; nucleotides not matched to a gene: 7. In nucleotides, the CDR3 is TGTGCCAGCAGCCAGGGCGGGACTAGCTGGGAGACCCAGTACTTC. Protein product: CASSQGGTSWETQYF.

This clone was recorded once. The chain recombines TRBV6-4 with TRBJ2-2, with D perhaps matching TRBD2 (5 bases). The CDR3 is 15 amino acids. Germline V lookup: CDR1 MRHNA, CDR2 SNTAGT. V lost 5 bases to trimming and J lost 2 bases, with 12 bases between them. This CDR3 is CASSQESGNTGELFF. CDR3 bases: TGTGCCAGCAGTCAGGAGTCGGGAAACACCGGGGAGCTGTTTTTT.

The chain joins TRBV29-1 to TRBJ1-1, with D possibly TRBD1 on 5 matching bases. Germline-derived CDR1 and CDR2 are SQVTM and ANQGSEA. V was shortened by 7 bases and J by 1 base, with 22 bases between the two germline ends. The CDR3 runs to 16 residues. CDR3 nucleotide sequence: TGCAGCGCCATAGGGGCCGGAGGGTGGGCGAACACTGAAGCTTTCTTT. Protein sequence: CSAIGAGGWANTEAFF.

The CDR3 nucleotides are TGTGCCCATACAGGATCTCCCCTTGCCCCCTATGGCTACACCTTC. Protein sequence: CAHTGSPLAPYGYTF. The J gene is TRBJ1-2, the V gene TRBV30; TRBD1 is a possible D gene (5 bases). V was clipped by 8 bases and J by 4 bases, with 23 bases between them. This CDR3 comprises 15 residues. Germline CDR1 GTSNPN, CDR2 SVGIG (reference sequence).

V gene TRBV30 combines with J gene TRBJ2-7; 11 nucleotides agree with TRBD1. CDR3 length equals 14 residues. The V gene end was trimmed by 2 bases and the J gene end by 4 bases; junction bases not matched to a gene: 4. Per germline, CDR1 GTSNPN and CDR2 SVGIG (reference sequence). The CDR3 DNA is TGTGCCTGGAGTCCCGGGACAGGGGGTTACGAGCAGTACTTC. Translation: CAWSPGTGGYEQYF.